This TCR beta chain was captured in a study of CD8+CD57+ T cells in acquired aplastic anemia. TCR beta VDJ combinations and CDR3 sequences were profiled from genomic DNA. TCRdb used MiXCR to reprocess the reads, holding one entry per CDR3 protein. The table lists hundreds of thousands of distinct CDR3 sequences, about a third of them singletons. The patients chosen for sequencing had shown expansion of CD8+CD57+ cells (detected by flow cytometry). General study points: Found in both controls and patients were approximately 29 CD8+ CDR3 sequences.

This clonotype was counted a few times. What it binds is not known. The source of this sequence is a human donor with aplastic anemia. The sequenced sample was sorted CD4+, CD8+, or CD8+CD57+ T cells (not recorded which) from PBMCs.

CDR3 sequence reads: CASSTTLPGVSSGELFF. The CDR3 nucleotides are TGTGCCAGCAGTACAACCCTCCCGGGAGTTAGTTCCGGGGAGCTGTTTTTT. J is TRBJ2-2 and V is TRBV12-3 or TRBV12-4, with a weak D call TRBD2 (6 bases). Trimming cost V 5 bases and J 6 bases, with 22 bases left between them. The CDR3 spans 17 residues.